The 23 T cell receptor beta chains below all came from one sample that was sequenced in a study of cytomegalovirus exposure and HLA in healthy donors. Amplification used 60 Vbeta primers and 13 Jbeta primers. TCRdb keeps only in-frame clones here, not all; method: immunoSEQ multiplex PCR. The table shows some 150,000 clones, with about 80% occurring only once. Sequencing was performed on PBMCs. These receptor sequences come from a middle-aged man in good health and CMV-seronegative.

The J gene is TRBJ1-4, the V gene TRBV7-2; 7 bases agree with TRBD1. This CDR3 has 14 residues. CDR1 SGHTA and CDR2 FQGNSA come from the germline V gene. The junction had 3 bases not matched to a gene; V was cut back by 0 bases and J by 8 bases. The CDR3 DNA is TGTGCCAGCAGCTTAGCGGCAGGGGGAGAAAAACTGTTTTTT. This translates into CASSLAAGGEKLFF.

The chain is built from TRBV5-1 and TRBJ2-1; D may be TRBD2 (5 bases). Germline V lookup: CDR1 SGHRS, CDR2 YFSETQ. This CDR3 region has 15 residues. The ends were cut back, 4 bases at V and 1 base at J, with 12 bases in the middle. CDR3 sequence: CASSSELGSYNEQFF. CDR3 DNA: TGCGCCAGCAGCAGTGAACTAGGATCCTACAATGAGCAGTTCTTC.

The chain links TRBV29-1 to TRBJ2-1, with unresolved D. CDR1 is SQVTM, CDR2 ANQGSEA, per germline. This CDR3 is 15 amino acids long. The germline V and J ends were trimmed by 4 bases and 0 bases, with 13 bases remaining between them. The CDR3 nucleotides are TGCAGCGTTGGAGAATTTGGAGTCTCCTACAATGAGCAGTTCTTC. It is translated as CSVGEFGVSYNEQFF.

The rearrangement links TRBV5-5 to TRBJ1-5; 9 nucleotides agree with TRBD1. Per the germline V gene, CDR1 is SGHKS and CDR2 is YYEKEE (reference sequence). Unmatched junction bases numbered 18, after V lost 4 bases and J lost 7 bases. This CDR3 is 18 amino acids long. CDR3 sequence (DNA): TGTGCCAGCAGCCAAACGTTCCGGGACAGGGTTGTCGGCCAGCCCCAGCATTTT. As protein: CASSQTFRDRVVGQPQHF.

The CDR3 here is CSAGDLTGPNEQYF. CDR3 coding DNA: TGCAGCGCTGGGGACCTGACAGGGCCCAACGAGCAGTACTTC. The chain combines TRBV29-1 with TRBJ2-7, with 7 bases lining up with TRBD1. Germline values: CDR1 SQVTM, CDR2 ANQGSEA. Trimming cost V 7 bases and J 5 bases; bases outside gene matches: 14. The CDR3 is 14 residues long.

The chain uses TRBV6-6 and TRBJ2-5; 9 bases agree with TRBD2. V was pared by 7 bases and J by 5 bases, with 14 bases of the junction left unmatched. Looked up from germline, CDR1 is MNHNY and CDR2 is SVGAGI (reference sequence). The CDR3 contains 16 residues. The CDR3 is CASTETPSGVGETQYF. In DNA form, the CDR3 reads TGTGCCAGCACGGAGACTCCTAGCGGGGTAGGGGAGACCCAGTACTTC.

CDR3: CASSLRTSGYNEQFF. The CDR3, as DNA: TGCGCCAGCAGCCTTCGGACTAGCGGCTACAATGAGCAGTTCTTC. J is TRBJ2-1 and V is TRBV5-1; 10 bases map to TRBD2. V shed 4 bases and J 3 bases; nucleotides not matched to a gene: 4. Germline assignment: CDR1 SGHRS and CDR2 YFSETQ. This CDR3 region has 15 residues.

The chain has TRBV18 and TRBJ1-1; no clear D gene. Trimming took off 3 bases at V and 1 base at J, with 9 bases between the two ends. This CDR3 is 14 amino acids long. In germline, CDR1 is KGHSH, CDR2 LQKENI. CDR3 DNA sequence: TGTGCCAGCTCACCGGCGGGAACGAACACTGAAGCTTTCTTT. It is translated as CASSPAGTNTEAFF.

As for this clone: The sample holds other DNA sequences that translate to the same CDR3. The chain couples TRBV28 to TRBJ1-4, with D perhaps matching TRBD1 (5 bases). This CDR3 region has 16 residues. Trimming shortened V by 4 bases and J by 1 base, and 13 bases separated the two germline ends. Germline CDR1 is MDHEN and CDR2 is SYDVKM. CDR3 nucleotides: TGTGCCAGCAGTTCAATCCCGGGGGGAACTAATGAAAAACTGTTTTTT. This codes for CASSSIPGGTNEKLFF. The variable domain in full, completed from reference TRBV28 and TRBJ1-4, reads DVKVTQSSRYLVKRTGEKVFLECVQDMDHENMFWYRQDPGLGLRLIYFSYDVKMKEKGDIPEGYSVSREKKERFSLILESASTNQTSMYLCASSSIPGGTNEKLFFGSGTQLSVL.

The chain is built from TRBV27 and TRBJ2-6; D possibly corresponds to TRBD2 (6 bases). Germline V gene data show CDR1 as MNHEY and CDR2 as SMNVEV (reference sequence). This CDR3 has 16 amino acids. Trimming removed 4 bases at V and 0 bases at J, with 10 bases between. The CDR3 nucleotides read TGTGCCAGCAGTTCCCCCGGGAGCTCTGGGGCCAACGTCCTGACTTTC. Amino acid sequence: CASSSPGSSGANVLTF.

The chain carries TRBV6-6 and TRBJ2-5; D uncertain. Looked up from germline, CDR1 is MNHNY and CDR2 is SVGAGI (reference sequence). This CDR3 comprises 14 residues. V dropped 3 bases and J dropped 1 base, with 9 bases sitting between them. The CDR3 is CASSYGRSQETQYF. CDR3 DNA: TGTGCCAGCAGTTATGGGCGCTCCCAAGAGACCCAGTACTTC.

The chain uses TRBV6-5 and TRBJ2-3; 7 nucleotides line up with TRBD1. Per the germline V gene, CDR1 is MNHEY and CDR2 is SVGAGI. This CDR3 comprises 15 residues. Trimming removed 4 bases from V and 1 base from J; junction bases left unmatched: 5. The CDR3 sequence is CASSSTGDGTDTQYF. CDR3 in DNA: TGTGCCAGCAGTTCCACAGGGGATGGCACAGATACGCAGTATTTT.

The CDR3 is CAWSAQGAVGELFF. The CDR3 bases are TGTGCCTGGAGTGCTCAGGGGGCGGTGGGGGAGCTGTTTTTT. This sequence joins TRBV30 and TRBJ2-2; 8 bases match TRBD1. From germline, CDR1 is GTSNPN and CDR2 SVGIG (reference sequence). CDR3 size: 14 residues. Trimming took 1 base from V and 8 from J; bases not matched to a gene: 6.

Points on this clone: Relative to the germline gene, one junction end is altered; a read error may explain this. The chain joins TRBV5-4 to TRBJ2-6; maybe TRBD1 (6 bases). Germline CDR1 reads SGHNT; CDR2 reads YYREEE (reference sequence). This CDR3 region has 16 residues. The CDR3 reads CASSPGTSSGANGLTF. The CDR3 coding sequence is TGTGCCAGCAGCCCCGGGACAAGCTCTGGGGCCAACGGCCTGACTTTC.

DNA for the CDR3: TGTGCCAGCAGCTCTAGGGCAGGGCGGTCGAATTCACCCCTCCACTTT. It translates to CASSSRAGRSNSPLHF. The V and J genes are TRBV5-6 and TRBJ1-6, with D possibly matching TRBD1 (5 bases). Trimming cost V 3 bases and J 7 bases, with 17 bases left between them. This CDR3 contains 16 residues. The germline gives CDR1 SGHDT, CDR2 YYEEEE.

V gene TRBV6-1 combines with J gene TRBJ1-5; 10 bases match TRBD1. CDR3 length equals 13 residues. The germline CDR1 and CDR2 sequences are MNHNS and SASEGT. The junction had 3 bases not matched to a gene; V was cut back by 6 bases and J by 7 bases. This CDR3 reads CASRDRGKQPQHF. The CDR3 nucleotides are TGTGCCAGCAGGGACAGGGGGAAGCAGCCCCAGCATTTT.

The chain couples TRBV27 to TRBJ2-3; 12 nucleotides agree with TRBD2. This CDR3 has 15 residues. Germline V lookup: CDR1 MNHEY, CDR2 SMNVEV (reference sequence). The ends lost 5 bases at V and 3 bases at J; junction bases unmatched: 3. The CDR3 protein is CASSHGTSGTDTQYF. CDR3 bases: TGTGCCAGCAGTCACGGGACTAGCGGGACAGATACGCAGTATTTT.

The chain joins TRBV28 to TRBJ2-7; TRBD2 matches 7 bases. From germline, CDR1 is MDHEN and CDR2 SYDVKM. V lost 5 bases to trimming and J lost 3 bases; unmatched junction nucleotides: 10. There are 15 residues in the CDR3. CDR3 DNA: TGTGCCAGCAGTGCCCATGGGACTAACTTCTACGAGCAGTACTTC. Protein product: CASSAHGTNFYEQYF.

This clone has only one observation. CDR3 bases: TGTGCCAGCAGGGAGACAGGGAGGATGGACGAGCAGTACTTC. It is translated as CASRETGRMDEQYF. The rearrangement uses TRBV6-1 and TRBJ2-7; possible D gene TRBD1, 7 bases. The CDR3 loop spans 14 amino acids. Per the germline V gene, CDR1 is MNHNS and CDR2 is SASEGT. V was cut by 6 bases and J by 5 bases, with 17 bases left in between.

The gene calls are TRBV28 and TRBJ2-2, with 7 bases that match TRBD1. V was pared by 5 bases and J by 4 bases, with 10 bases of the junction left unmatched. CDR3 length equals 16 residues. In germline, CDR1 is MDHEN, CDR2 SYDVKM. DNA for the CDR3: TGTGCCAGCAGTCCCCGACAGGGTTTGGGCACCGGGGAGCTGTTTTTT. Translating gives CASSPRQGLGTGELFF.

V usage is TRBV2 and J usage is TRBJ2-5; the D gene is possibly TRBD2 (6 bases). This CDR3 is 13 amino acids long. The ends were cut back, 6 bases at V and 4 bases at J, with 12 bases in the middle. Germline V gene data show CDR1 as SNHLY and CDR2 as FYNNEI. CDR3 loop: CASRGGRAETQYF. The DNA for the CDR3 is TGTGCCAGCAGGGGGGGACGGGCAGAGACCCAGTACTTC.

This clone was seen only a few times. This sequence joins TRBV5-1 and TRBJ2-7, with 8 bases identical to TRBD2. CDR1 is SGHRS, CDR2 YFSETQ, per germline. CDR3 length: 17 residues. The V segment lost 0 bases and the J segment 2 bases; nucleotides outside the gene matches: 10. CDR3 region: CASSLESLYSGTYEQYF. CDR3 in DNA: TGCGCCAGCAGCTTGGAAAGCTTGTATAGCGGGACCTACGAGCAGTACTTC.

The chain uses TRBV2 and TRBJ2-7; D is undetermined. This CDR3 is built from 14 residues. Trimming cost V 8 bases and J 2 bases, with 16 bases left between them. CDR1 and CDR2 (germline): SNHLY, FYNNEI. DNA of the CDR3: TGTGCCAGCCGACTCTTGAACCTCCCCTACGAGCAGTACTTC. Its translation: CASRLLNLPYEQYF.